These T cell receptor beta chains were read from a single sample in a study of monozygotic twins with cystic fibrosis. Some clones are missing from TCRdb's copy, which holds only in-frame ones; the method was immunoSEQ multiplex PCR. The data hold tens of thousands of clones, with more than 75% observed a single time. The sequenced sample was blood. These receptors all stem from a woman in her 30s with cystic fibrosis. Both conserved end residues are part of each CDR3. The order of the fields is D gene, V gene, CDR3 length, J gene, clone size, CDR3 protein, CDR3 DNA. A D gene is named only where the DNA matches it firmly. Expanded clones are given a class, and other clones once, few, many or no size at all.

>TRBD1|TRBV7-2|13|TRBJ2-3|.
CASSLGTGGTQYF
TGTGCCAGCAGCTTAGGGACAGGGGGGACGCAGTATTTT
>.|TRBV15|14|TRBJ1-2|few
CATSSTTFGDGYTF
TGTGCCACCAGCAGCACCACCTTTGGGGATGGCTACACCTTC
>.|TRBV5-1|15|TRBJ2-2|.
CASSPGTRGDGELFF
TGCGCCAGCAGCCCCGGGACGCGAGGGGACGGGGAGCTGTTTTTT
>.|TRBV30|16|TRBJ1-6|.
CAWSVSGPAYNSPLHF
TGTGCCTGGAGTGTCTCGGGGCCAGCCTATAATTCACCCCTCCACTTT
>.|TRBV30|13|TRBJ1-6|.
CAWSSPGNSPLHF
TGTGCCTGGAGTTCCCCGGGGAATTCACCCCTCCACTTT
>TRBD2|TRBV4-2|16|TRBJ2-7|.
CASSQDGTSGGYEQYF
TGTGCCAGCAGCCAAGATGGGACTAGCGGGGGGTACGAGCAGTACTTC
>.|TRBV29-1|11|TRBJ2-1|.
CSVVRDNEQFF
TGCAGCGTTGTACGGGACAATGAGCAGTTCTTC
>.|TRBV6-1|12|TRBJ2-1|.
CAVDRLVNEQFF
TGTGCCGTCGACAGGCTGGTCAATGAGCAGTTCTTC
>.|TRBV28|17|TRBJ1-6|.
CASSWGLTDTSNSPLHF
TGTGCCAGCAGTTGGGGATTGACAGATACCTCTAATTCACCCCTCCACTTT
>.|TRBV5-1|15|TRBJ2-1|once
CASSLRGAGNNEQFF
TGCGCCAGCAGCTTACGGGGGGCCGGGAACAATGAGCAGTTCTTC
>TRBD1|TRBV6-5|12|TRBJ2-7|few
CATRTGGYEQYF
TGTGCCACCAGGACAGGGGGATACGAGCAGTACTTC
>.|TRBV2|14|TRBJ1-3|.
CASIRRGTGNTIYF
TGTGCCAGCATACGTAGGGGTACTGGAAACACCATATATTTT
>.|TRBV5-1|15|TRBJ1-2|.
CASSPYRDGFYGYTF
TGCGCCAGCAGCCCGTACCGGGACGGATTCTATGGCTACACCTTC
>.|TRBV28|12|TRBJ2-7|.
CAIMDSSYEQYF
TGTGCCATCATGGACAGCTCCTACGAGCAGTACTTC
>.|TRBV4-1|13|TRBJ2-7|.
CASSQYWGYEQYF
TGCGCCAGCAGCCAATATTGGGGCTACGAGCAGTACTTC